This T cell receptor (beta chain) was recorded in a study of control samples from healthy donors and cancer patients. V shed 4 bases and J 3 bases; nucleotides not matched to a gene: 4. This CDR3 has 15 amino acids. The germline V gene has CDR1 SGHRS and CDR2 YFSETQ. The table came from immunoSEQ multiplex PCR; TCRdb's copy has only in-frame clones and leaves some out. The sample gives about 140,000 clones, 70% to 90% of which show up once; more than 1.5% is in the top ten. The source material was blood. The clonotype comes from a man between 18 and 29 years old in good health. V and J are TRBV5-1 and TRBJ2-7, with 13 positions matching TRBD2. CDR3 loop: CASSPGTSGDYEQYF. Here the CDR3 DNA reads TGCGCCAGCAGCCCTGGGACTAGCGGGGACTACGAGCAGTACTTC.